A single sample is the source of the 29 T cell receptor beta chains below, sequenced in a study of blood T cell repertoires in COVID-19. The data were produced by immunoSEQ multiplex PCR, yet TCRdb's version contains in-frame clones alone and is incomplete. The sample lists a few hundred thousand clones; 87% were seen once. The material sequenced was peripheral blood. These receptors were taken from a man aged 50 or older with active or convalescent COVID-19.

The rearrangement uses TRBV28 and TRBJ2-7, with 7 bases identical to TRBD2. CDR3 size: 14 residues. The J segment lost 5 bases and the V segment lost 2 bases, leaving 6 bases of the junction unmatched. The V gene's germline CDR1 is MDHEN and CDR2 SYDVKM. The CDR3 is CASSLLAALDEQYF. The CDR3 DNA reads TGTGCCAGCAGTTTACTAGCGGCTCTTGACGAGCAGTACTTC. The variable domain in full, with the rest retrieved from reference TRBV28 and TRBJ2-7, is DVKVTQSSRYLVKRTGEKVFLECVQDMDHENMFWYRQDPGLGLRLIYFSYDVKMKEKGDIPEGYSVSREKKERFSLILESASTNQTSMYLCASSLLAALDEQYFGPGTRLTVT.

The V call is TRBV6-1, the J call TRBJ1-5; D remains unclear. This CDR3 is 14 amino acids long. Germline CDR1 reads MNHNS; CDR2 reads SASEGT. Trimming removed 3 bases at V and 4 bases at J, with 10 bases between. For the CDR3, the DNA is TGTGCCAGCAGTGATGGTAGGAGGAATCAGCCCCAGCATTTT. Its translation: CASSDGRRNQPQHF.

The V and J genes are TRBV10-3 and TRBJ1-6, with 9 bases that match TRBD1. Trimming removed 0 bases from V and 7 bases from J; junction bases left unmatched: 1. Germline V gene data show CDR1 as ENHRY and CDR2 as SYGVKD. CDR3 size: 15 residues. The CDR3 sequence: CAISESTGGNSPLHF. CDR3 bases: TGTGCCATCAGTGAGTCGACAGGGGGAAATTCACCCCTCCACTTT.

This rearrangement joins TRBV2 to TRBJ2-7, with 10 bases matching TRBD1. Germline values: CDR1 SNHLY, CDR2 FYNNEI. The V segment lost 4 bases and the J segment 0 bases; nucleotides outside the gene matches: 3. The CDR3 is made up of 15 amino acids. The chain's CDR3 is CASSARTGGSYEQYF. CDR3 coding DNA: TGTGCCAGCAGTGCTAGGACAGGGGGCTCCTACGAGCAGTACTTC.

This clone was detected only once. The genes are TRBV11-2 and TRBJ2-7, with D possibly TRBD1 on 6 matching bases. The V gene lost 5 bases and the J gene lost 4 bases, with 15 bases spanning the gap. This CDR3 has 14 residues. The germline CDR1 and CDR2 sequences are SGHAT and FQNNGV. For the CDR3, the DNA is TGTGCCAGCAGCATCGTCAGGGGTTTGTACGAGCAGTACTTC. This encodes CASSIVRGLYEQYF.

The chain couples TRBV28 to TRBJ1-2; D uncertain. The CDR3 sequence is 16 residues long. Trimming removed 4 bases from V and 0 bases from J, with 15 bases in between. Germline V CDR1 and CDR2: MDHEN, SYDVKM. The CDR3 nucleotides read TGTGCCAGCAGTTCCCCAGGCACCGGGGCTAACTATGGCTACACCTTC. It specifies CASSSPGTGANYGYTF.

The V gene is TRBV2, the J gene TRBJ1-1; no clear D. V lost 1 base and J lost 1, with 4 bases in between. Germline values: CDR1 SNHLY, CDR2 FYNNEI. This CDR3 is 13 amino acids long. The CDR3 sequence is CASSEGRNTEAFF. CDR3 in DNA: TGTGCCAGCAGTGAAGGGAGGAACACTGAAGCTTTCTTT.

The J gene is TRBJ2-5, the V gene TRBV5-1; D call uncertain. The germline gives CDR1 SGHRS, CDR2 YFSETQ. The CDR3 is 15 residues long. Trimming took 0 bases from V and 2 from J, leaving 11 bases between them. The CDR3 region has the DNA TGCGCCAGCAGCTTGGCTCCGACACAACAAGAGACCCAGTACTTC. Protein sequence: CASSLAPTQQETQYF.

The chain is built from TRBV3-1 (or the pseudogene TRBV3-2) and TRBJ1-4; D remains unclear. Between the trimmed V and J ends, which lost 4 bases and 10 bases, there was a span of 10 bases. The CDR3 runs 12 residues. Germline V gene sequence: CDR1 LGHDT, CDR2 YNNKEL (reference sequence). The CDR3 DNA follows: TGTGCCAGCAGCCTCACTCTCGGAAAACTGTTTTTT. This codes for CASSLTLGKLFF.

The J gene is TRBJ1-1, the V gene TRBV7-8; possible D gene TRBD1, 5 bases. The CDR3 is 15 residues long. The germline CDR1 and CDR2 sequences are SGHVS and FQNEAQ. The V gene lost 8 bases and the J gene lost 1 base, with 17 bases spanning the gap. DNA for the CDR3: TGTGCCAGCTCACTTTATGGAGGGGCGAACACTGAAGCTTTCTTT. This translates into CASSLYGGANTEAFF.

This chain joins TRBV9 and TRBJ2-3; TRBD2 matches at 12 bases. Trimming cost V 3 bases and J 3 bases; bases outside gene matches: 2. Germline values: CDR1 SGDLS, CDR2 YYNGEE. This CDR3 is built from 15 residues. The CDR3 DNA sequence: TGTGCCAGCAGCGGGGGACTAGCGGGTACAGATACGCAGTATTTT. This encodes CASSGGLAGTDTQYF.

V and J are TRBV4-1 and TRBJ2-2, with 8 bases lining up with TRBD2. CDR1 and CDR2 from the germline V gene are MGHRA and YSYEKL. CDR3 length equals 16 residues. J was trimmed by 4 bases and V by 4 bases; bases with no gene match: 8. This chain's CDR3 is CASSPTGTSGTGELFF. Here the CDR3 DNA reads TGCGCCAGCAGCCCTACCGGGACTAGTGGCACCGGGGAGCTGTTTTTT.

This clone has more than one count but fewer than ten. V usage is TRBV7-2 and J usage is TRBJ2-7, with D possibly matching TRBD1 (5 bases). Germline values: CDR1 SGHTA, CDR2 FQGNSA. This CDR3 is 18 amino acids long. V gave up 1 base and J gave up 1 base, with 20 bases separating them. The CDR3 reads CASSLVRSTEFFSYEQYF. The CDR3 nucleotides read TGTGCCAGCAGCTTAGTTCGTTCGACAGAGTTCTTTTCCTACGAGCAGTACTTC.

The chain is built from TRBV6-5 and TRBJ1-6, with TRBD1 matching 9 bases. Germline V gene lookup returns CDR1 MNHEY and CDR2 SVGAGI. Trimming removed 6 bases from V and 9 bases from J; junction bases left unmatched: 6. The length of the CDR3 is 14 residues. The CDR3, as DNA: TGTGCCAGCAGCTTACAGGGGGCGAGTTCACCCCTCCACTTT. This gives the protein CASSLQGASSPLHF.

The chain carries TRBV7-9 and TRBJ1-1; D gene unclear. Germline CDR1 SEHNR, CDR2 FQNEAQ (reference sequence). The CDR3 is made up of 14 amino acids. Deletions cut 2 bases from V and 5 bases from J, with 12 bases between. The CDR3 sequence: CASSLLEGWTEAFF. CDR3 bases: TGTGCCAGCAGCTTACTGGAGGGATGGACTGAAGCTTTCTTT.

This sequence joins TRBV29-1 and TRBJ2-3, with 11 positions matching TRBD2. The germline V gene has CDR1 SQVTM and CDR2 ANQGSEA. The CDR3 totals 18 residues. V was pared by 4 bases and J by 2 bases, with 14 bases of the junction left unmatched. The CDR3 sequence: CSVAGDRLAGGNTDTQYF. CDR3 DNA sequence: TGCAGCGTTGCCGGGGATCGGCTAGCGGGGGGCAACACAGATACGCAGTATTTT.

The chain carries TRBV5-1 and TRBJ1-3; maybe TRBD1 (6 bases). The ends were cut back, 0 bases at V and 0 bases at J, with 13 bases in the middle. Germline V gene lookup returns CDR1 SGHRS and CDR2 YFSETQ. This CDR3 contains 17 residues. The CDR3 region has the DNA TGCGCCAGCAGCTTGGTATGGCAGGGGAGCTCTGGAAACACCATATATTTT. The encoded protein is CASSLVWQGSSGNTIYF.

This chain joins TRBV12-2 and TRBJ1-6; the table gives TRBD1 as D, unverified against the DNA. TRBV12-2 is flagged as a pseudogene. The CDR3 has 18 residues. The CDR3 bases are TGTGCAAGTCGCTTAGCGCTTAAGCCAGGGCGAGGACCTTCACCCCTCCACTTT. Translation gives CASRLALKPGRGPSPLHF.

The chain joins TRBV7-9 to TRBJ1-4; D perhaps matches TRBD1 (6 bases). The germline V gene has CDR1 SEHNR and CDR2 FQNEAQ (reference sequence). V gave up 5 bases and J gave up 8 bases, with 15 bases separating them. The CDR3 length is 14 residues. CDR3 sequence: CASSPRGRGEKLFF. The CDR3 bases are TGTGCCAGCAGCCCCAGGGGACGGGGAGAAAAACTGTTTTTT.

The CDR3 DNA follows: TGTGCCAGCAGTTCCTACAGGGGGCGAAATCAGCCCCAGCATTTT. This encodes CASSSYRGRNQPQHF. The J gene is TRBJ1-5, the V gene TRBV28, with 9 bases lining up with TRBD1. CDR1 and CDR2 from the germline V gene are MDHEN and SYDVKM. The CDR3 runs to 15 residues. Trimming removed 4 bases from V and 4 bases from J; junction bases left unmatched: 5.

The chain couples TRBV5-1 to TRBJ2-2; D remains unclear. Between the trimmed V and J ends, which lost 1 base and 6 bases, there was a span of 4 bases. The germline V gene has CDR1 SGHRS and CDR2 YFSETQ. This CDR3 contains 12 residues. The CDR3, as DNA: TGCGCCAGCAGCTTGTATGCCGGGGAGCTGTTTTTT. Amino acid sequence: CASSLYAGELFF.

This chain joins TRBV4-3 and TRBJ2-5, with D possibly TRBD1 on 6 matching bases. CDR3 length: 16 amino acids. Trimming took 0 bases from V and 5 from J, leaving 16 bases between them. Germline lookup yields CDR1 LGHNA and CDR2 YSLEER. Here the CDR3 DNA reads TGCGCCAGCAGCCAAGATAAGGGGGTGGAGTGGGAGACCCAGTACTTC. This codes for CASSQDKGVEWETQYF.

The V and J genes are TRBV28 and TRBJ2-7; D is possibly TRBD1 (6 bases). CDR1 and CDR2 (germline): MDHEN, SYDVKM. The V gene lost 2 bases and the J gene lost 3 bases, with 8 bases spanning the gap. The CDR3 extends over 13 amino acids. CDR3 sequence reads: CASSLGQYYEQYF. The CDR3 region has the DNA TGTGCCAGCAGTTTAGGACAGTACTACGAGCAGTACTTC.

The chain has TRBV28 and TRBJ1-2; 7 bases map to TRBD1. Germline assignment: CDR1 MDHEN and CDR2 SYDVKM. CDR3 size: 14 residues. With V trimmed by 2 bases and J by 4 bases, 4 bases remained unmatched. The chain's CDR3 is CASSLISGGYGYTF. The CDR3 nucleotides read TGTGCCAGCAGTTTAATTTCAGGGGGCTATGGCTACACCTTC.

As concerns this clone: Mismatch with germline at one junction end may stem from a read error. The CDR3 DNA follows: TGTGCTAGCAGGCGAGCGGGGGCCCCTTCTAACACCGGGGAGCTGTTTTTT. It encodes CASRRAGAPSNTGELFF. The genes are TRBV7-7 and TRBJ2-2, with TRBD2 matching over 8 bases. The germline V gene encodes CDR1 SSHAT and CDR2 FNYEAQ (reference sequence). This CDR3 is built from 17 residues.

The chain links TRBV27 to TRBJ2-7, with 7 bases matching TRBD1. Germline-derived CDR1 and CDR2 are MNHEY and SMNVEV (reference sequence). The CDR3 spans 15 residues. J lost 1 base, V lost 2 bases, and 5 bases had no gene match. This chain's CDR3 is CASSLTGVLSYEQYF. CDR3 DNA: TGTGCCAGCAGTTTAACAGGGGTCCTATCCTACGAGCAGTACTTC.

This chain connects TRBV28 to TRBJ2-6, with 8 bases aligning to TRBD1. Germline CDR1 and CDR2: MDHEN and SYDVKM. After removal of 6 bases from V and 9 bases from J, the junction contained 7 bases not matched to a gene. The CDR3 covers 14 residues. CDR3 sequence (DNA): TGTGCCAGCAGCATCCACGGACAGGGCAACGTCCTGACTTTC. It codes for CASSIHGQGNVLTF. Supplemented by reference TRBV28 and TRBJ2-6, the full variable domain reads DVKVTQSSRYLVKRTGEKVFLECVQDMDHENMFWYRQDPGLGLRLIYFSYDVKMKEKGDIPEGYSVSREKKERFSLILESASTNQTSMYLCASSIHGQGNVLTFGAGSRLTVL.

V usage is TRBV21-1 and J usage is TRBJ2-5; the table assigns TRBD1, which was not confirmed against the DNA. TRBV21-1 is a known pseudogene. The CDR3 loop spans 15 amino acids. As DNA, the CDR3 is TGTGCCAGCAGCAGAAAGCAGGGGTCCCAAGAGACCCAGTACTTC. This translates into CASSRKQGSQETQYF.

This clone was recorded once. The rearrangement links TRBV11-2 to TRBJ2-7; 7 positions match TRBD2. The V gene end was trimmed by 2 bases and the J gene end by 5 bases; junction bases not matched to a gene: 6. The CDR3 totals 14 residues. From germline, CDR1 is SGHAT and CDR2 FQNNGV. CDR3 protein: CASSLMRESHEQYF. CDR3 coding DNA: TGTGCCAGCAGCTTAATGCGGGAGAGCCACGAGCAGTACTTC.